Listed below are T cell receptor beta chains from one sample, sequenced in a study of blood T cell repertoires in COVID-19. Clones were read by immunoSEQ multiplex PCR, and TCRdb kept only the in-frame ones, dropping some. The table has approximately 82,000 clones, over 70% seen once; the top ten hold about 18%. The sequencing input was peripheral blood. Receptor source: a woman aged 60-75 years with acute or convalescent COVID-19. Each CDR3 is given with its conserved first and last residue. A D gene is named only where the DNA matches it firmly. Only part of the rows carry a size: once, few, many, or a class if the clone is expanded.

length	V	size	J	D	DNA	CDR3
14	TRBV13	few	TRBJ2-1	TRBD1	TGTGCCAGCAGCTTACTAGGGACAGCTATTAAGCAGTTCTTC	CASSLLGTAIKQFF
13	TRBV12-3/TRBV12-4	NA	TRBJ2-1	NA	TGTGCCAGCAGTTCTGACTCTTACAATGAGCAGTTCTTC	CASSSDSYNEQFF
14	TRBV7-9	NA	TRBJ1-1	NA	TGTGCCAGCAGCTTAGTCTCCGGGGACACTGAAGCTTTCTTT	CASSLVSGDTEAFF
16	TRBV5-1	NA	TRBJ2-3	TRBD2	TGCGCCAGCAGCCCGCGGGGACTAGCGGGAGGAGATACGCAGTATTTT	CASSPRGLAGGDTQYF
13	TRBV12-3/TRBV12-4	NA	TRBJ1-2	NA	TGTGCCAGCAGTTTCAACAGGGTAAATGGCTACACCTTC	CASSFNRVNGYTF
13	TRBV29-1	NA	TRBJ1-6	TRBD1	TGCAGCGTTGGTCAGGGGGCCAATTCACCCCTCCACTTT	CSVGQGANSPLHF
16	TRBV6-1	NA	TRBJ2-7	TRBD2	TGTGCCAGCAGTGATTTAGCGGGGGGCCGTCCTTACGAGCAGTACTTC	CASSDLAGGRPYEQYF
14	TRBV3-1/TRBV3-2	NA	TRBJ2-1	TRBD2	TGTGCCAGCAGCCTCTCTACGCCGGGAGGTGAGCAGTTCTTC	CASSLSTPGGEQFF
14	TRBV30	NA	TRBJ1-1	NA	TGTGCCTGGAGAATCGACAGATCGAACACTGAAGCTTTCTTT	CAWRIDRSNTEAFF
18	TRBV11-3	NA	TRBJ2-7	TRBD2	TGTGCCTCCGCGGGGAGGGGCAGGCGGGACTTGAGCTCCTACGAGCAGTACTTC	CASAGRGRRDLSSYEQYF
16	TRBV10-2	NA	TRBJ1-3	TRBD1	TGCGCCAGCAGGCTACCGGGACAGGGCTCTGGAAACACCATATATTTT	CASRLPGQGSGNTIYF
15	TRBV2	NA	TRBJ1-2	NA	TGTGCCAGCGGGCAAACGACAGGTTCGAGATATGGCTACACCTTC	CASGQTTGSRYGYTF
13	TRBV12-3/TRBV12-4	few	TRBJ2-4	NA	TGTGCCAGCACCGACACTTCTAAAAACATTCAGTACTTC	CASTDTSKNIQYF
14	TRBV5-4	NA	TRBJ2-1	TRBD2	TGTGCCAGCAGTCCCCGACTAGCGGGGAGTGAGCAGTTCTTC	CASSPRLAGSEQFF
13	TRBV10-3	once	TRBJ2-7	NA	TGTGCCATCGGGGGGAGAGGTATCTACGAGCAGTACTTC	CAIGGRGIYEQYF
14	TRBV7-9	NA	TRBJ2-1	NA	TGTGCCAGCAGCTCCGGAGCTTTAAGGAATGAGCAGTTCTTC	CASSSGALRNEQFF
14	TRBV19	once	TRBJ1-1	NA	TGTGCCAGTAGTTACGGACAGAAGAACACTGAAGCTTTCTTT	CASSYGQKNTEAFF
18	TRBV7-8	NA	TRBJ2-1	TRBD2	TGTGCCAGCAGCTTAGACCCGCCTAGCGGACTCGCAAGCAATGAGCAGTTCTTC	CASSLDPPSGLASNEQFF
14	TRBV2	NA	TRBJ1-6	NA	TGTGCCAGCAGTGAACAGGGGACGGGATCACCCCTCCACTTT	CASSEQGTGSPLHF
18	TRBV13	NA	TRBJ2-1	TRBD2	TGTGCCAGCAGCTCACGCCGGGCCGGGACTAGCGCATACAATGAGCAGTTCTTC	CASSSRRAGTSAYNEQFF
15	TRBV9	NA	TRBJ2-7	TRBD2	TGTGCCAGCAGCGCCATAGCGGGAGCTTGGAACGAGCAGTACTTC	CASSAIAGAWNEQYF
15	TRBV10-3	NA	TRBJ2-7	TRBD1	TGTGCCATCAGCCCGGACAGGGGCCCCTTTGTGGAGCAGTACTTC	CAISPDRGPFVEQYF
13	TRBV27	NA	TRBJ1-2	NA	TGTGCCAGCAGTTTTGGGGGCGGCTATGGCTACACCTTC	CASSFGGGYGYTF
13	TRBV6-4	NA	TRBJ1-1	NA	TGTGCCAGCAGTAGAGCGTTGAACACTGAAGCTTTCTTT	CASSRALNTEAFF
15	TRBV7-3	NA	TRBJ2-3	NA	TGTGCCAGCAGCTTAACGGGCAGCCACACAGATACGCAGTATTTT	CASSLTGSHTDTQYF
16	TRBV4-3	NA	TRBJ1-3	NA	TGCGCCAGCAGCCAAGGCTCCGGGACACCTGGAAACACCATATATTTT	CASSQGSGTPGNTIYF
15	TRBV29-1	NA	TRBJ2-1	TRBD2	TGCAGCGTTGAAAAATTACTAGCGGTCTACAATGAGCAGTTCTTC	CSVEKLLAVYNEQFF